The entry below describes one T cell receptor beta chain. Antigen specificity is unknown. TCRdb processed the RACE reads anew with MiXCR; each CDR3 protein has one entry. Of some 64,000 distinct CDR3 sequences detected, approximately 9.9% appear once; the ten largest clones hold about 2.3%. This sample's time point: patch test 3, about 24 weeks after DPC sensitization. Described treatment: therapeutic diphenylcyclopropenone sensitization with weekly scalp DPC. This sample is part of a study of human T cells and chemical hapten exposure. Study summary: Across its approximately 23 weeks, the study gave patients weekly diphenylcyclopropenone doses to the scalp. Recorded diagnoses among the mostly female patients were alopecia areata, totalis or universalis.

Notes on the study in general: The immune response of these alopecia patients might not match healthy individuals'.

This TCR was sampled from a woman in her thirties with alopecia areata. Some clones in this sample may be carry-over from other donors' samples. Sequencing was performed on whole blood, taken in connection with sensitization to the hapten diphenylcyclopropenone (DPC).

The CDR3 protein is CASSLLDYEQYF. In DNA, the CDR3 is TGTGCCAGCAGCTTATTGGACTACGAGCAGTACTTC. The chain recombines TRBV7-9 with TRBJ2-7; D is uncertain. This CDR3 spans 12 amino acids. Between the trimmed V and J ends, which lost 2 bases and 3 bases, there was a span of 5 bases. The germline V gene encodes CDR1 SEHNR and CDR2 FQNEAQ (reference sequence). The entire variable domain, with the rest obtained from reference TRBV7-9 and TRBJ2-7, is as follows: DTGVSQNPRHKITKRGQNVTFRCDPISEHNRLYWYRQTLGQGPEFLTYFQNEAQLEKSRLLSDRFSAERPKGSFSTLEIQRTEQGDSAMYLCASSLLDYEQYFGPGTRLTVT.